The 27 T cell receptor beta chains below all came from one sample that was sequenced in a study of blood T cell repertoires in COVID-19. Profiling relied on immunoSEQ multiplex PCR, and the TCRdb table lists in-frame clones only, not all of them. The sample consists of more than 85,000 clones, more than 90% of them appearing once. Sequenced: peripheral blood. The receptor source for this set is a man aged 65 to 79 with acute or convalescent COVID-19.

The chain carries TRBV14 and TRBJ2-2, with D perhaps matching TRBD2 (6 bases). Trimming took off 4 bases at V and 7 bases at J, with 19 bases between the two ends. Germline V gene lookup returns CDR1 SGHDN and CDR2 FVKESK. The CDR3 is 16 amino acids. CDR3 loop: CASSPSGTSWVGELFF. DNA for the CDR3: TGTGCCAGCAGCCCCTCCGGGACTTCGTGGGTCGGGGAGCTGTTTTTT.

The CDR3 reads CASSIGNPPRDTQYF. The CDR3 DNA is TGTGCCAGTAGTATAGGTAACCCACCCAGGGATACGCAGTATTTT. The chain joins TRBV19 to TRBJ2-3, with D unclear. With 1 base removed from V and 6 bases from J, the gap between germline ends came to 14 bases. Germline CDR1 and CDR2: LNHDA and SQIVND (reference sequence). The length of the CDR3 is 15 residues.

The V and J genes are TRBV2 and TRBJ2-5; 10 bases map to TRBD2. Germline-derived CDR1 and CDR2 are SNHLY and FYNNEI. The ends lost 5 bases at V and 3 bases at J; junction bases unmatched: 3. This CDR3 spans 14 amino acids. Written as DNA, the CDR3 is TGTGCCAGCAGTTCTAGCGGGGGAAAAGAGACCCAGTACTTC. Translation: CASSSSGGKETQYF.

The chain combines TRBV15 with TRBJ2-6, with 7 nucleotides matching TRBD2. CDR3 length equals 17 residues. Trimming at V came to 1 base and at J to 2 bases, leaving 5 bases not matched to a gene. The V gene's germline CDR1 is LNHNV and CDR2 YYDKDF (reference sequence). CDR3 amino acids: CATSRAWGGPGANVLTF. The CDR3 region has the DNA TGTGCCACCAGCAGAGCGTGGGGAGGGCCTGGGGCCAACGTCCTGACTTTC.

The rearrangement links TRBV14 to TRBJ1-1; TRBD1 aligns across 8 bases. V dropped 5 bases and J dropped 6; count of bases not matched to a gene: 11. The CDR3 covers 15 residues. In germline, CDR1 is SGHDN, CDR2 FVKESK. The CDR3 nucleotides read TGTGCCAGCAGCTCCTATGGACAGGGAAAAGCTGAAGCTTTCTTT. Translated, it gives CASSSYGQGKAEAFF.

The chain has TRBV30 and TRBJ1-5, with TRBD1 as a possible D gene (6 bases). The CDR3 is 16 residues long. The germline CDR1 and CDR2 sequences are GTSNPN and SVGIG (reference sequence). V shed 2 bases and J shed 5 bases, with 19 bases lying between them. The CDR3 nucleotides read TGTGCCTGGAGTCCCCAAGACAGGATCGGGTATCAGCCCCAGCATTTT. This translates into CAWSPQDRIGYQPQHF.

J is TRBJ2-1 and V is TRBV7-9; possible D gene TRBD2, 7 bases. Trimming shortened V by 3 bases and J by 8 bases, and 20 bases separated the two germline ends. This CDR3 comprises 16 residues. Germline V gene sequence: CDR1 SEHNR, CDR2 FQNEAQ (reference sequence). CDR3 protein: CASSFTPAGAGDEQFF. The DNA of the CDR3 is TGTGCCAGCAGCTTTACCCCCGCGGGGGCGGGGGATGAGCAGTTCTTC.

The genes are TRBV3-1 (or the pseudogene TRBV3-2) and TRBJ1-3, with D possibly being TRBD1 (6 bases). Between the trimmed V and J ends, which lost 3 bases and 0 bases, there was a span of 9 bases. Looked up from germline, CDR1 is LGHDT and CDR2 is YNNKEL (reference sequence). The CDR3 covers 15 residues. The CDR3 DNA reads TGTGCCAGCAGCCAGGGGGCTGCCTCTGGAAACACCATATATTTT. Translation: CASSQGAASGNTIYF.

V and J are TRBV12-5 and TRBJ1-6; D is unclear. V lost 4 bases, J lost 7 bases, and 5 bases lay in between. This CDR3 has 12 amino acids. CDR1 and CDR2 from the germline V gene are LGHNT and FRNRAP. CDR3 DNA sequence: TGTGCTAGTGGTTCAATGAATTCACCCCTCCACTTT. This encodes CASGSMNSPLHF.

J is TRBJ2-2 and V is TRBV11-2, with D possibly being TRBD1 (5 bases). Germline CDR1 is SGHAT and CDR2 is FQNNGV. V shed 5 bases and J shed 0 bases, with 10 bases lying between them. The CDR3 covers 15 residues. The CDR3 region is CASSPTDTNTGELFF. The CDR3 DNA follows: TGTGCCAGCAGCCCGACGGACACGAACACCGGGGAGCTGTTTTTT.

This rearrangement joins TRBV5-1 to TRBJ1-6, with 8 bases matching TRBD1. CDR3 length equals 19 residues. The V and J ends lost 1 base and 9 bases, in that order; junction bases with no gene match: 18. From germline, CDR1 is SGHRS and CDR2 YFSETQ. The CDR3 DNA reads TGCGCCAGCAGCTTGTTATTCAGGGGGCGCAGCACCACGGGTTCACCCCTCCACTTT. Protein sequence: CASSLLFRGRSTTGSPLHF.

This rearrangement joins TRBV19 to TRBJ1-6; D is undetermined. This CDR3 region has 13 residues. Trimming took off 3 bases at V and 9 bases at J, with 9 bases between the two ends. CDR1 LNHDA and CDR2 SQIVND come from the germline V gene (reference sequence). CDR3 protein: CASSISEISPLHF. DNA for the CDR3: TGTGCCAGTAGTATTTCGGAGATTTCACCCCTCCACTTT.

The V and J genes are TRBV3-1 (or the pseudogene TRBV3-2) and TRBJ1-5, with TRBD1 identical over 7 bases. Germline V CDR1 and CDR2: LGHDT, YNNKEL (reference sequence). The CDR3 totals 15 residues. With 1 base clipped from V and 7 bases from J, the junction kept 7 bases outside the gene matches. CDR3: CASSQGAGGWQPQHF. In DNA, the CDR3 is TGTGCCAGCAGCCAAGGGGCAGGGGGGTGGCAGCCCCAGCATTTT.

The chain couples TRBV3-1 (or the pseudogene TRBV3-2) to TRBJ1-2, with TRBD1 matching over 8 bases. The CDR3 totals 13 residues. Germline trimming cut 0 bases from V and 8 bases from J; bases unmatched to any gene: 2. Germline-derived CDR1 and CDR2 are LGHDT and YNNKEL (reference sequence). CDR3 in DNA: TGTGCCAGCAGCCAAGACGGACAGGGAGGCTACACCTTC. Its protein product is CASSQDGQGGYTF.

The chain is built from TRBV9 and TRBJ2-7; 8 nucleotides line up with TRBD1. Germline-derived CDR1 and CDR2 are SGDLS and YYNGEE. The ends lost 1 base at V and 6 bases at J; junction bases unmatched: 6. The CDR3 is made up of 14 amino acids. CDR3 nucleotide sequence: TGTGCCAGCAGCGTACTCGACAGGGGCTTCGAGCAGTACTTC. It yields the protein CASSVLDRGFEQYF.

V is TRBV7-8 and J is TRBJ1-5, with a possible D match to TRBD1 (5 bases). There are 16 residues in the CDR3. V lost 2 bases, J lost 0 bases, and 11 bases lay in between. Germline assignment: CDR1 SGHVS and CDR2 FQNEAQ. The CDR3, as DNA: TGTGCCAGCAGCTTAAGCCGGACAATTAGCAATCAGCCCCAGCATTTT. Protein: CASSLSRTISNQPQHF.

The chain combines TRBV6-5 with TRBJ1-1; D might be TRBD1 (6 bases). The germline V and J ends were trimmed by 2 bases and 4 bases, with 17 bases remaining between them. The germline V gene encodes CDR1 MNHEY and CDR2 SVGAGI. This CDR3 region has 16 residues. The CDR3 DNA sequence: TGTGCCAGCAGTTACAACGGGGGGCGAAGGACCACTGAAGCTTTCTTT. It is translated as CASSYNGGRRTTEAFF.

The chain joins TRBV6-5 to TRBJ2-5, with D possibly being TRBD1 (5 bases). The germline CDR1 and CDR2 sequences are MNHEY and SVGAGI. Trimming removed 10 bases at V and 2 bases at J, with 17 bases between. CDR3 size: 14 residues. CDR3 DNA sequence: TGTGCCACCCTAGACTTGACAGTGCAAGAGACCCAGTACTTC. Translated: CATLDLTVQETQYF.

This chain links TRBV27 with TRBJ1-2; tentatively, D is TRBD1 (5 bases). Trimming left V 2 bases short and J 0 bases short, with 10 bases between. The CDR3 length is 15 residues. The V gene's germline CDR1 is MNHEY and CDR2 SMNVEV (reference sequence). Written as DNA, the CDR3 is TGTGCCAGCAGTTTAAGGGGCCCGACTAACTATGGCTACACCTTC. Amino acids: CASSLRGPTNYGYTF.

In its sample, this clone was seen once. This rearrangement joins TRBV28 to TRBJ2-7; the D is unclear. CDR3 length equals 12 residues. Trimming shortened V by 5 bases and J by 6 bases, and 11 bases separated the two germline ends. Germline CDR1 MDHEN, CDR2 SYDVKM. The CDR3: CASSLLVSEQYF. The DNA of the CDR3 is TGTGCCAGCAGTCTCCTAGTGTCCGAGCAGTACTTC.

J is TRBJ1-3 and V is TRBV21-1; the tabulated D call, TRBD1, remains unverified against the DNA. TRBV21-1 has pseudogene status. The CDR3 is made up of 18 amino acids. The CDR3 loop reads CASSKKSGQGYSGNTIYF. The CDR3 DNA follows: TGTGCCAGCAGCAAAAAATCTGGGCAGGGTTACTCTGGAAACACCATATATTTT.

This clone showed up just a few times. J is TRBJ2-7 and V is TRBV7-6, with 12 bases lining up with TRBD1. With V trimmed by 5 bases and J by 6 bases, 20 bases remained unmatched. The CDR3 sequence is 19 residues long. Germline CDR1 and CDR2: SGHVS and FNYEAQ. CDR3 residues: CASSPGTGGGGSFGFEQYF. CDR3 in DNA: TGTGCCAGCAGCCCAGGGACAGGGGGCGGGGGGAGTTTCGGGTTCGAGCAGTACTTC.

The chain employs TRBV6-6 and TRBJ1-1, with D possibly being TRBD1 (6 bases). CDR3 size: 11 residues. V lost 7 bases and J 7 bases, leaving 10 bases between the germline ends. Germline CDR1 reads MNHNY; CDR2 reads SVGAGI (reference sequence). CDR3 residues: CASKQGDEAFF. CDR3 DNA sequence: TGTGCCAGCAAACAGGGTGATGAAGCTTTCTTT.

This chain links TRBV5-4 with TRBJ1-4, with D perhaps matching TRBD1 (5 bases). There are 16 residues in the CDR3. Germline V gives CDR1 SGHNT, CDR2 YYREEE (reference sequence). With 1 base removed from V and 0 bases from J, the gap between germline ends came to 10 bases. In DNA form, the CDR3 reads TGTGCCAGCAGCTTGTCAGGACATGCAACTAATGAAAAACTGTTTTTT. This encodes CASSLSGHATNEKLFF.

The chain is built from TRBV7-3 and TRBJ1-4; no definite D call. The CDR3 has 15 residues. The germline V gene encodes CDR1 SGHTA and CDR2 FQGTGA. Trimming removed 0 bases from V and 3 bases from J, with 8 bases in between. The CDR3 nucleotides are TGTGCCAGCAGCTTAACGAGTGGGCCTAATGAAAAACTGTTTTTT. Protein: CASSLTSGPNEKLFF.

The CDR3 DNA reads as TGTGCCAGCTCACCTGCCGGGACACTAAAAAACATTCAGTACTTC. The encoded protein is CASSPAGTLKNIQYF. The genes are TRBV18 and TRBJ2-4; the D gene is possibly TRBD1 (6 bases). The CDR3 has 15 amino acids. Trimming took off 3 bases at V and 4 bases at J, with 13 bases between the two ends. Germline V gene sequence: CDR1 KGHSH, CDR2 LQKENI.

The J gene is TRBJ1-2, the V gene TRBV2, with D uncertain. The CDR3 contains 13 residues. Germline V lookup: CDR1 SNHLY, CDR2 FYNNEI. V was pared by 2 bases and J by 7 bases, with 11 bases between. The DNA of the CDR3 is TGTGCCAGCAGTGAATCGGGGAGTGGTGGCTACACCTTC. This sequence encodes CASSESGSGGYTF.